This is a list of T cell receptor beta chains from one sample in a study of blood T cell repertoires in COVID-19. TCRdb keeps only in-frame clones here, not all; method: immunoSEQ multiplex PCR. The sample yields 280,000 or so clones, approximately 83% seen once. What was sequenced was PBMCs or T cells enriched from blood (not recorded which). Receptors were obtained from a young man who had recovered from COVID-19. Both conserved end residues are part of each CDR3. The D gene is left open where the match is weak. Where a row states a size, it is once, few, many or the class of an expanded clone; other rows omit it.

d_call: -
j_call: TRBJ2-5
v_call: TRBV10-2
clone_size: -
cdr3_aa: CASSAQEQETQYF
cdr3_nt: TGCGCCAGCAGTGCGCAGGAACAAGAGACCCAGTACTTC

d_call: TRBD2
j_call: TRBJ2-1
v_call: TRBV7-3
clone_size: -
cdr3_aa: CASSLGGRYNEQFF
cdr3_nt: TGTGCCAGCAGCTTGGGAGGGCGGTACAATGAGCAGTTCTTC

d_call: TRBD1
j_call: TRBJ2-1
v_call: TRBV5-1
clone_size: -
cdr3_aa: CASSLGGTGENEQFF
cdr3_nt: TGCGCCAGCAGCTTGGGGGGGACAGGAGAAAATGAGCAGTTCTTC

d_call: -
j_call: TRBJ1-1
v_call: TRBV10-3
clone_size: once
cdr3_aa: CAISESVLGLFKRTEAFF
cdr3_nt: TGTGCCATCAGTGAGTCAGTCCTGGGGCTGTTCAAGAGAACTGAAGCTTTCTTT

d_call: -
j_call: TRBJ2-1
v_call: TRBV4-2
clone_size: large
cdr3_aa: CASSQDFNNNEQFF
cdr3_nt: TGTGCCAGCAGCCAAGACTTTAACAACAATGAGCAGTTCTTC

d_call: -
j_call: TRBJ1-5
v_call: TRBV6-5
clone_size: -
cdr3_aa: CASSFRRESNQPQHF
cdr3_nt: TGTGCCAGCAGCTTCCGGCGGGAAAGCAATCAGCCCCAGCATTTT

d_call: -
j_call: TRBJ1-5
v_call: TRBV30
clone_size: -
cdr3_aa: CAWSAGQPQHF
cdr3_nt: TGTGCCTGGAGCGCAGGTCAGCCCCAGCATTTT

d_call: -
j_call: TRBJ2-1
v_call: TRBV9
clone_size: -
cdr3_aa: CASSVVATRQFF
cdr3_nt: TGTGCCAGCAGCGTAGTGGCGACAAGGCAGTTCTTC

d_call: TRBD1
j_call: TRBJ1-2
v_call: TRBV12-3/TRBV12-4
clone_size: once
cdr3_aa: CASSSQDRPGYTF
cdr3_nt: TGTGCCAGCAGTTCGCAGGACAGGCCTGGCTACACCTTC

d_call: TRBD1
j_call: TRBJ1-2
v_call: TRBV6-5
clone_size: -
cdr3_aa: CASSYRDRGYGYTF
cdr3_nt: TGTGCCAGCAGTTACCGGGACAGGGGCTATGGCTACACCTTC

d_call: TRBD1
j_call: TRBJ1-3
v_call: TRBV4-2
clone_size: -
cdr3_aa: CASSQDQGAFGNTIYF
cdr3_nt: TGTGCCAGCAGCCAGGACCAGGGGGCCTTTGGAAACACCATATATTTT

d_call: -
j_call: TRBJ2-7
v_call: TRBV5-6
clone_size: -
cdr3_aa: CASSLREEQYF
cdr3_nt: TGTGCCAGCAGCTTACGGGAAGAGCAGTACTTC

d_call: TRBD1
j_call: TRBJ1-3
v_call: TRBV3-1/TRBV3-2
clone_size: -
cdr3_aa: CASSQGQGNGNTIYF
cdr3_nt: TGTGCCAGCAGCCAAGGACAGGGGAATGGAAACACCATATATTTT